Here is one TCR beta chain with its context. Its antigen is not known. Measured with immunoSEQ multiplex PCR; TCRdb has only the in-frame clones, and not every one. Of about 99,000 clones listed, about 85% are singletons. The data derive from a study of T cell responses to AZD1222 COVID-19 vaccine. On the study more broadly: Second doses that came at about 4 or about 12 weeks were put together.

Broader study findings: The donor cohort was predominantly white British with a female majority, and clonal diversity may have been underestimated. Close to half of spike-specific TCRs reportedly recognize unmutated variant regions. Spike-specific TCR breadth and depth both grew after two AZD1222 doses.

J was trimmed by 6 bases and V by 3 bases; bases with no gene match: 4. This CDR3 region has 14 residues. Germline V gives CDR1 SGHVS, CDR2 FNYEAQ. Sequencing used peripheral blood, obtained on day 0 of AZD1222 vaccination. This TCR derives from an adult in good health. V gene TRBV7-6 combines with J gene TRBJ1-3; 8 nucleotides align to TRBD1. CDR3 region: CASSLTGVENTIYF. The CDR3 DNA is TGTGCCAGCAGCTTGACAGGGGTCGAAAACACCATATATTTT.